The sequence of this T cell receptor beta chain was determined in a study of T cells after yellow fever vaccination. In making TCR cDNA, 5'RACE template switching added a universal primer site and UMIs to it. A single record per CDR3 protein comes from TCRdb applying MiXCR to the 5' RACE reads. Of some 500,000 distinct CDR3 sequences in the sample, about 13% are singletons; the top ten hold around an eighth. This CDR3 contains 13 residues. Per germline, CDR1 DFQATT and CDR2 SNEGSKA (reference sequence). The V gene lost 3 bases and the J gene lost 9 bases, with 15 bases spanning the gap. Specimen: PBMCs, collected on the day of the yellow fever booster vaccination. This sequence joins TRBV20-1 and TRBJ2-4; D unclear. This TCR came from a man aged 25-40 years who received the YFV17D yellow fever vaccine. In nucleotides, the CDR3 is TGCAGTGCTAGTTTGCGGTCTTACCCCATTCAGTACTTC. Amino acids: CSASLRSYPIQYF.